The present T cell receptor (beta chain) was sequenced within a study of blood T cell repertoires in COVID-19. Study overall: PBMCs, B-cell-depleted T cells, or T cells were the source of the cDNA or gDNA that made up the material.

The V gene lost 1 base and the J gene lost 11 bases, with 13 bases spanning the gap. Germline V gene data show CDR1 as SGHTA and CDR2 as FQGTGA. The CDR3 extends over 13 amino acids. The method was immunoSEQ multiplex PCR; TCRdb's version includes in-frame clones alone and lacks a portion of them. The table records about 40,000 clones, about 85% of them present only once. The TCR was taken from a human donor in a cohort sampled during active COVID-19. The rearrangement links TRBV7-3 to TRBJ2-3, with a weak D call TRBD2 (5 bases). The specimen sequenced was peripheral blood. The CDR3 reads CASSLIADFGQYF. The CDR3 DNA sequence: TGTGCCAGCAGCTTAATCGCGGACTTTGGGCAGTATTTT.